The 2 T cell receptor beta chains below come from one sample, sequenced in a study of shared clonotypes between healthy human individuals. The data were produced by immunoSEQ multiplex PCR, yet TCRdb's version contains in-frame clones alone and is incomplete. Of 950,000 to 1,300,000 clones in the sample, about 80% are singletons; the top ten hold approximately 1.5%. The sequenced sample consisted of memory CD4+ T cells sorted from blood. Subset of the sample: CD45RA-negative fraction. All receptors come from a young man in good health.

The chain combines TRBV5-1 with TRBJ2-1; D is ambiguous. The germline gives CDR1 SGHRS, CDR2 YFSETQ. Trimming shortened V by 0 bases and J by 6 bases, and 16 bases separated the two germline ends. This CDR3 has 16 amino acids. The CDR3 sequence: CASSLDVGSQLNEQFF. The CDR3, as DNA: TGCGCCAGCAGCTTGGATGTCGGATCTCAGCTCAATGAGCAGTTCTTC. The entire variable domain, with the rest obtained from reference TRBV5-1 and TRBJ2-1, is as follows: KAGVTQTPRYLIKTRGQQVTLSCSPISGHRSVSWYQQTPGQGLQFLFEYFSETQRNKGNFPGRFSGRQFSNSRSEMNVSTLELGDSALYLCASSLDVGSQLNEQFFGPGTRLTVL.

This rearrangement joins TRBV28 to TRBJ1-2, with 9 bases identical to TRBD1. The V gene end was trimmed by 6 bases and the J gene end by 4 bases; junction bases not matched to a gene: 6. In germline, CDR1 is MDHEN, CDR2 SYDVKM. The CDR3 has 14 residues. The CDR3, as DNA: TGTGCCAGCAGGGCCCCGGGACAGGGCTATGGCTACACCTTC. Its translation is CASRAPGQGYGYTF.